The rows below give T cell receptor beta chains drawn from one sample of a study of cytomegalovirus exposure and HLA in healthy donors. TCRdb keeps only in-frame clones here, not all; method: immunoSEQ multiplex PCR. The sample yields 130,000 to 150,000 clones, of which the top ten take up around 0.96%. The sample taken for sequencing was PBMCs. These receptors were obtained from a male donor in good health and CMV-seronegative. CDR3s include the opening cysteine and the closing phenylalanine or tryptophan. The D gene is left open where the match is weak.

j_gene | v_gene | d_gene | CDR3aa | CDR3nt
TRBJ1-2 | TRBV29-1 | - | CSATEGDGYTF | TGCAGCGCCACTGAGGGGGATGGCTACACCTTC
TRBJ1-6 | TRBV18 | - | CASSPFEGSYNSPLHF | TGTGCCAGCTCACCTTTCGAGGGCTCCTATAATTCACCCCTCCACTTT
TRBJ2-7 | TRBV27 | - | CASSLHGSSYEQYF | TGTGCCAGCAGTTTACACGGGAGCTCCTACGAGCAGTACTTC
TRBJ2-7 | TRBV30 | - | CAWSVEGLSYEQYF | TGTGCCTGGAGTGTTGAGGGACTGAGCTACGAGCAGTACTTC
TRBJ2-7 | TRBV30 | - | CAWVQGYEQYF | TGTGCCTGGGTCCAGGGATACGAGCAGTACTTC
TRBJ1-5 | TRBV27 | TRBD1 | CASSPRTGDPLYNQPQHF | TGTGCCAGCAGCCCACGGACAGGGGACCCCCTTTACAATCAGCCCCAGCATTTT
TRBJ2-2 | TRBV10-3 | TRBD2 | CAISRTSVDTGELFF | TGTGCCATCAGTCGGACTAGCGTAGACACCGGGGAGCTGTTTTTT
TRBJ2-3 | TRBV30 | - | CAWSRRGSTDTQYF | TGTGCCTGGAGCCGCCGGGGGAGCACAGATACGCAGTATTTT
TRBJ1-5 | TRBV5-1 | - | CASSQPLDSNQPQHF | TGCGCCAGCAGCCAACCACTTGATAGCAATCAGCCCCAGCATTTT
TRBJ2-1 | TRBV7-2 | TRBD2 | CASSLAGGTSYNEQFF | TGTGCCAGCAGCTTAGCGGGTGGGACTAGCTACAATGAGCAGTTCTTC
TRBJ1-1 | TRBV27 | - | CASRMRGSTEAFF | TGTGCCAGCAGGATGCGGGGAAGCACTGAAGCTTTCTTT
TRBJ2-3 | TRBV9 | TRBD2 | CASSYLAGGDTDTQYF | TGTGCCAGCAGCTACCTAGCGGGGGGTGACACAGATACGCAGTATTTT
TRBJ1-6 | TRBV28 | TRBD1 | CASSLMGGTGGPPLHF | TGTGCCAGCAGTTTAATGGGGGGGACAGGGGGCCCACCCCTCCACTTT
TRBJ1-1 | TRBV18 | - | CASSPGGRTEAFF | TGTGCCAGCTCACCGGGGGGAAGGACTGAAGCTTTCTTT
TRBJ1-1 | TRBV30 | - | CAWSPTGNTEAFF | TGTGCCTGGAGTCCGACAGGGAACACTGAAGCTTTCTTT
TRBJ2-2 | TRBV28 | - | CASTPSGIGELFF | TGTGCCAGCACCCCTTCGGGGATCGGGGAGCTGTTTTTT
TRBJ1-5 | TRBV30 | - | CAWSVGGNNQPQHF | TGTGCCTGGAGTGTAGGGGGAAACAATCAGCCCCAGCATTTT
TRBJ2-5 | TRBV6-1 | - | CASSGYNRETQYF | TGTGCCAGCAGTGGTTATAACCGGGAGACCCAGTACTTC
TRBJ1-6 | TRBV30 | TRBD1 | CAWKSAGGNFGYNSPLHF | TGTGCCTGGAAGAGTGCAGGGGGCAATTTTGGCTATAATTCACCCCTCCACTTT
TRBJ2-1 | TRBV7-2 | TRBD2 | CASSFLGGGGSYNEQFF | TGTGCCAGCAGCTTTTTGGGCGGGGGAGGATCCTACAATGAGCAGTTCTTC
TRBJ2-7 | TRBV19 | - | CASSITRSHLYEQYF | TGTGCCAGTAGTATTACGCGGAGCCATCTCTACGAGCAGTACTTC
TRBJ1-5 | TRBV19 | - | CASSTPTGNQPQHF | TGTGCCAGTAGTACACCGACAGGTAATCAGCCCCAGCATTTT
TRBJ2-2 | TRBV6-5 | - | CASSYSTTNTGELFF | TGTGCCAGCAGTTACTCCACAACGAACACCGGGGAGCTGTTTTTT